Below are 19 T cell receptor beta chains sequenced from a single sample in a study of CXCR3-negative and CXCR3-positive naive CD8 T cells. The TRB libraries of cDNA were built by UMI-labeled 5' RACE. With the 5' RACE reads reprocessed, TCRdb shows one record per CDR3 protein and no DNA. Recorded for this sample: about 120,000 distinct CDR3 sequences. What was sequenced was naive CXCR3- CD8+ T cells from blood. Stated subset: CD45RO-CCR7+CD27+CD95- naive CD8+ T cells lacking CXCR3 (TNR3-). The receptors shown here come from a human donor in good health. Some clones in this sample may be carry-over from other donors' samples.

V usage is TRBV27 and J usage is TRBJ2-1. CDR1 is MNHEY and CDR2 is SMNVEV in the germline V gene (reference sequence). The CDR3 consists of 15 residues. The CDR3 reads CASSLSGPDYNEQFF.

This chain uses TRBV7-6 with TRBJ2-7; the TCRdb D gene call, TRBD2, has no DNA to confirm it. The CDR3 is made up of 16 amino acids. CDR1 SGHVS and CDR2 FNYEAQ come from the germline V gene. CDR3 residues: CASSLALAGDSYEQYF.

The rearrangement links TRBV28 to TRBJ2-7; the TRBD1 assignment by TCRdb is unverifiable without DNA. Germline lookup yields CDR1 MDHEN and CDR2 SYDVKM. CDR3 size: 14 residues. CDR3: CASRPGTGAGEQYF.

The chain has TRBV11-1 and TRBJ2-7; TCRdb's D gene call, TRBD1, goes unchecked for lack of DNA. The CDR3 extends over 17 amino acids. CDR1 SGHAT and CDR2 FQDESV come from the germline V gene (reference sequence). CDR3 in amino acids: CASSLGLAGRSSYEQYF. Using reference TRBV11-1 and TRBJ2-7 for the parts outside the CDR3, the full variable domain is EAEVAQSPRYKITEKSQAVAFWCDPISGHATLYWYRQILGQGPELLVQFQDESVVDDSQLPKDRFSAERLKGVDSTLKIQPAELGDSAMYLCASSLGLAGRSSYEQYFGPGTRLTVT.

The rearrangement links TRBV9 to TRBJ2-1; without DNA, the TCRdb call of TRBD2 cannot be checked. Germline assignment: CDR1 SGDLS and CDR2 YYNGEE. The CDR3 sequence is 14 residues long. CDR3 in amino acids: CASSVVSGLNEQFF.

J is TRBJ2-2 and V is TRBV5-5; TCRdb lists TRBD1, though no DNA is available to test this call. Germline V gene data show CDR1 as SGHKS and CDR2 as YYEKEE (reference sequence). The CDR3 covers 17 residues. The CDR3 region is CASSFDRTGENTGELFF.

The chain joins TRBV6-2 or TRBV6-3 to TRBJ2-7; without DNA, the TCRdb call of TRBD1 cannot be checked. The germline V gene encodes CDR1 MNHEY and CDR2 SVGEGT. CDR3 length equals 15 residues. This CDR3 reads CASSFSRDRRYEQYF.

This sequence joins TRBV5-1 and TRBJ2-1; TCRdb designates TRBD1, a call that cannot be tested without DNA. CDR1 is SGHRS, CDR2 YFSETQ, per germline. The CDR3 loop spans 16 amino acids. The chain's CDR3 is CASSLGTGLSYNEQFF.

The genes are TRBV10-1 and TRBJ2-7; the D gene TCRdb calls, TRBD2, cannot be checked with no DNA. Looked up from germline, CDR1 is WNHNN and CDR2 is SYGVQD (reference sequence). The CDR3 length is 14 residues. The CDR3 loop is CASEGGTSGIEQYF.

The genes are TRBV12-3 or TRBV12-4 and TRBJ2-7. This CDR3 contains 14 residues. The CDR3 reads CASSLAHPTYEQYF.

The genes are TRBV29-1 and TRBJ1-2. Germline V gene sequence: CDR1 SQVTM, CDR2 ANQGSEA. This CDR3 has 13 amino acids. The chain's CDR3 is CSVVKEEGRGYTF.

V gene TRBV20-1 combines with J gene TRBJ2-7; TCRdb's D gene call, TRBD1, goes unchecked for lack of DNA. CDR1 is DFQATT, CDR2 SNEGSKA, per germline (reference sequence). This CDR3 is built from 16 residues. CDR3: CSARGPPGQGLYEQYF.

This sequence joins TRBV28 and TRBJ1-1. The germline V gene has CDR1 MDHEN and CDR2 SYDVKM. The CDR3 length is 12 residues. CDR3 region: CASSLNNREAFF.

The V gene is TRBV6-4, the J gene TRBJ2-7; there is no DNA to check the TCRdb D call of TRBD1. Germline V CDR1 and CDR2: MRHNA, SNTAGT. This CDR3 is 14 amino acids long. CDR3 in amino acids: CASAPGQGPYEQYF.

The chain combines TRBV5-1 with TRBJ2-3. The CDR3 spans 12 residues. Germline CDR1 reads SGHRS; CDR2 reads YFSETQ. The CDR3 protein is CASSLAQDTQYF.

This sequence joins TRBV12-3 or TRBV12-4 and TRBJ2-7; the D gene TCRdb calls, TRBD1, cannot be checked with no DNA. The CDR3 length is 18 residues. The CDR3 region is CASSFPRSRTGAWSEQYF.

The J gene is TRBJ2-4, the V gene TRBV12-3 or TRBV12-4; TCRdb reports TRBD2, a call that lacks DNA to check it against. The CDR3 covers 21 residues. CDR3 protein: CASSLSGPPVPNNLAKNIQYF.

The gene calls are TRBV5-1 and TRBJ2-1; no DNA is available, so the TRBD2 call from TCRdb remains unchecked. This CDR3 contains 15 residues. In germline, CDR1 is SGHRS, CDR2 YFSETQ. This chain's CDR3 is CASSRIAGAYNEQFF. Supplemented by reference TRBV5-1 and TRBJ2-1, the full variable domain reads KAGVTQTPRYLIKTRGQQVTLSCSPISGHRSVSWYQQTPGQGLQFLFEYFSETQRNKGNFPGRFSGRQFSNSRSEMNVSTLELGDSALYLCASSRIAGAYNEQFFGPGTRLTVL.

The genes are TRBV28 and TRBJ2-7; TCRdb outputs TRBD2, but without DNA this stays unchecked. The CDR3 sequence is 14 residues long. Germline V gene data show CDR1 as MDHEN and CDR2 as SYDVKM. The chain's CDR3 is CASSTGTRTYEQYF.